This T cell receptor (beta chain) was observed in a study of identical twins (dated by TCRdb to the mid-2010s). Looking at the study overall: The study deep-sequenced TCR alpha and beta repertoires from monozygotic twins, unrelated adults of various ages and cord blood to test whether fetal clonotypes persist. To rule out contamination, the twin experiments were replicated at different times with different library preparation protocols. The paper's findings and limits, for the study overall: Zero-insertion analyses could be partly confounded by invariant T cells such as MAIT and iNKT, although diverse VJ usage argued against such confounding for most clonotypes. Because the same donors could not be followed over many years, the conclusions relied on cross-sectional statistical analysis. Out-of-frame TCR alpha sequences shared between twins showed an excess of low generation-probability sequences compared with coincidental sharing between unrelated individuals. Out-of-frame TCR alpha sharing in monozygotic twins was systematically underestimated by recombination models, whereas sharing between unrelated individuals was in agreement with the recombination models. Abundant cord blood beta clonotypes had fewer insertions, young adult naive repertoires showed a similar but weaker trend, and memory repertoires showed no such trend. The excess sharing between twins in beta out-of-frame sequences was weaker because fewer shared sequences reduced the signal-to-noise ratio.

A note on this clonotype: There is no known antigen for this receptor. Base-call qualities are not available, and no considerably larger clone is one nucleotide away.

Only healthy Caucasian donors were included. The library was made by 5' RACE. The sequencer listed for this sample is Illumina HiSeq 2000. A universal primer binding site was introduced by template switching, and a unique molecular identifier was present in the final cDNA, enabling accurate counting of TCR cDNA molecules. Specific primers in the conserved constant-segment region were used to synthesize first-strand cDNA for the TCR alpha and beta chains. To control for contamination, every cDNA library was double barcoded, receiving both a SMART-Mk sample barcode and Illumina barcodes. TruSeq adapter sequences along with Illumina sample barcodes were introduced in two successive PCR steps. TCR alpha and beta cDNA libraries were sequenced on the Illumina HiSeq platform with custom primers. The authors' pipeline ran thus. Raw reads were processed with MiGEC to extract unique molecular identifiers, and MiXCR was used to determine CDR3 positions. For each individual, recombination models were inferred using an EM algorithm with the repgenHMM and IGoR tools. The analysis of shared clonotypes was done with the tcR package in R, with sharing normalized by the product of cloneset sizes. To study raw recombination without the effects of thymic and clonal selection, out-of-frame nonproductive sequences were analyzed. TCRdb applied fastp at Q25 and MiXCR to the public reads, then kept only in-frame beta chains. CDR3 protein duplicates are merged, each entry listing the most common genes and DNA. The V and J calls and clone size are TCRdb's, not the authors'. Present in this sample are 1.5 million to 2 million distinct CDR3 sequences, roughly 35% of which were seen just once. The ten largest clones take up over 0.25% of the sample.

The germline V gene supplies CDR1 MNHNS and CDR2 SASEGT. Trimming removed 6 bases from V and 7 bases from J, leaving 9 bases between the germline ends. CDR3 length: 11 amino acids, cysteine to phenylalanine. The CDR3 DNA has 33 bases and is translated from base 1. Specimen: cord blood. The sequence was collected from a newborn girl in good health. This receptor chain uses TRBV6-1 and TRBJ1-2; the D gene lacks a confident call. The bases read TGTGCCAGCAGCCCTTCGCGTGGCTACACCTTC. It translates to CASSPSRGYTF.